A single sample gave rise to the 24 T cell receptor beta chains below, sequenced in a study of response to subunit inactivated influenza vaccine. TCRdb re-called the RT-PCR reads through MiXCR, storing one row per CDR3 protein. Of around 200,000 distinct CDR3 sequences in the sample, approximately 9.2% are singletons; the top ten hold under 13%. Here the sequenced sample was non-naive T cells sorted from PBMCs, taken on the day of vaccination. These receptors originate from a man aged 45-65 years who received an inactivated influenza vaccine.

This clonotype came up a few times. Compared with germline, one end of the junction differs, possibly owing to a read error. The chain joins TRBV28 to TRBJ2-7; no clear D. This CDR3 is built from 10 residues. Per germline, CDR1 MDHEN and CDR2 SYDVKM. This CDR3 is CASSSFEQYF. In DNA, the CDR3 is TGTGCCAGCAGTTCCTTCGAGCAGTACTTC.

This clonotype was seen many times. The chain uses TRBV12-3 or TRBV12-4 and TRBJ1-1, with D possibly matching TRBD1 (5 bases). Trimming took off 3 bases at V and 1 base at J, with 9 bases between the two ends. CDR3 length equals 14 residues. The CDR3 coding sequence is TGTGCCAGCAGTTTTTCTGGGGGGAACACTGAAGCTTTCTTT. Residues: CASSFSGGNTEAFF.

This clonotype showed up just a few times. The chain links TRBV28 to TRBJ2-3; D is perhaps TRBD2 (5 bases). The CDR3 covers 11 residues. V was clipped by 7 bases and J by 8 bases, with 10 bases between them. Germline-derived CDR1 and CDR2 are MDHEN and SYDVKM. CDR3 nucleotides: TGTGCCAGCAAATATGAGGGTACGCAGTATTTT. Protein product: CASKYEGTQYF.

J is TRBJ2-3 and V is TRBV9; D possibly matches TRBD1 or TRBD2 (5 bases each). The CDR3 has 14 amino acids. Trimming pared 4 bases from V and 0 bases from J, leaving 9 bases between. The germline gives CDR1 SGDLS, CDR2 YYNGEE. In DNA form, the CDR3 reads TGTGCCAGCAGCTCCTGGGACAGCACAGATACGCAGTATTTT. Amino acid sequence: CASSSWDSTDTQYF.

V usage is TRBV6-1 and J usage is TRBJ1-5; 10 bases line up with TRBD1. V dropped 5 bases and J dropped 1; count of bases not matched to a gene: 5. Germline V lookup: CDR1 MNHNS, CDR2 SASEGT. This CDR3 is 16 amino acids long. CDR3 in DNA: TGTGCCAGCAGTACGACAGGGGGCCGAAGCAATCAGCCCCAGCATTTT. Protein: CASSTTGGRSNQPQHF.

The V gene is TRBV6-2 or TRBV6-3, the J gene TRBJ2-2, with D perhaps matching TRBD1 (5 bases). Per germline, CDR1 MNHEY and CDR2 SVGEGT. The CDR3 is made up of 18 amino acids. V was trimmed by 0 bases and J by 2 bases, leaving 16 bases between them. In DNA form, the CDR3 reads TGTGCCAGCAGTTACTCGACCGCCCAGGGCTTTAACACCGGGGAGCTGTTTTTT. Amino acid sequence: CASSYSTAQGFNTGELFF.

This clonotype was picked up many times. The V gene is TRBV11-2, the J gene TRBJ2-1; D remains unclear. CDR1 and CDR2 (germline): SGHAT, FQNNGV. The ends were cut back, 2 bases at V and 6 bases at J, with 14 bases in the middle. CDR3 size: 15 residues. The CDR3 DNA reads as TGTGCCAGCAGCTTACAGGCGAGATTATTCAATGAGCAGTTCTTC. Residues: CASSLQARLFNEQFF.

Many counts were recorded for this clonotype. This chain connects TRBV7-9 to TRBJ2-7, with TRBD2 identical over 7 bases. Trimming took 4 bases from V and 4 from J; bases not matched to a gene: 10. The CDR3 contains 15 residues. From germline, CDR1 is SEHNR and CDR2 FQNEAQ (reference sequence). In nucleotides, the CDR3 is TGTGCCAGCAGCTCCTCCGGGACTACTTATTACGAGCAGTACTTC. Translation: CASSSSGTTYYEQYF.

About this clonotype: No conserved phenylalanine or tryptophan is present at the end of the CDR3, so a read error is the likely explanation. This chain uses TRBV19 with TRBJ1-5; maybe TRBD1 (6 bases). Per the germline V gene, CDR1 is LNHDA and CDR2 is SQIVND (reference sequence). Trimming cost V 5 bases and J 7 bases, with 15 bases left between them. The CDR3 contains 14 residues. CDR3 sequence reads: CASSARTVGQPQHL. The CDR3 bases are TGTGCCAGTAGTGCCAGGACAGTTGGACAGCCCCAGCATTTA.

The chain recombines TRBV27 with TRBJ1-1; a weak D match, TRBD1 (5 bases). Trimming left V 2 bases short and J 11 bases short, with 15 bases between. This CDR3 has 13 amino acids. CDR1 is MNHEY, CDR2 SMNVEV, per germline (reference sequence). CDR3 nucleotide sequence: TGTGCCAGCAGTTTACGGGAGGGCAGGGAGGCTTTCTTT. Translation gives CASSLREGREAFF.

This clonotype was picked up many times. J is TRBJ1-1 and V is TRBV10-2, with 7 bases identical to TRBD1. V shed 3 bases, J shed 4 bases, and the junction held 2 bases outside the gene matches. Germline assignment: CDR1 WSHSY and CDR2 SAAADI. The CDR3 contains 13 residues. The chain's CDR3 is CASSDQGGTEAFF. The DNA for the CDR3 is TGCGCCAGCAGTGATCAGGGGGGCACTGAAGCTTTCTTT.

This clonotype was recorded at least ten times. The J gene is TRBJ2-5, the V gene TRBV11-2, with D possibly TRBD1 on 6 matching bases. Looked up from germline, CDR1 is SGHAT and CDR2 is FQNNGV. CDR3 length: 15 residues. V shed 3 bases and J shed 4 bases, with 15 bases lying between them. This chain's CDR3 is CASSLVGALAETQYF. Written as DNA, the CDR3 is TGTGCCAGCAGCTTGGTGGGGGCGTTGGCAGAGACCCAGTACTTC.

This clonotype has ten or more counts. The CDR3 sequence is CASSPRGGAYYEQYF. CDR3 sequence (DNA): TGTGCCAGCAGTCCTCGCGGGGGGGCATACTACGAGCAGTACTTC. This sequence joins TRBV28 and TRBJ2-7; 9 bases are shared with TRBD2. CDR1 and CDR2 (germline): MDHEN, SYDVKM. Unmatched junction bases numbered 8, after V lost 5 bases and J lost 3 bases. This CDR3 spans 15 amino acids.

This clonotype was counted ten times or more. The chain joins TRBV4-3 to TRBJ1-4; a possible D gene is TRBD1 (6 bases). Germline CDR1 and CDR2: LGHNA and YSLEER. The V end lost 4 bases, the J end lost 0 bases, and 12 bases lay between the germline ends. CDR3 size: 16 residues. DNA of the CDR3: TGCGCCAGCAGCCCCGGGACATCTGCAACTAATGAAAAACTGTTTTTT. Encoded protein: CASSPGTSATNEKLFF.

This clonotype was observed a few times. The rearrangement links TRBV11-2 to TRBJ2-5, with a tentative D call TRBD2 (5 bases). The CDR3 totals 13 residues. Trimming shortened V by 1 base and J by 5 bases, and 8 bases separated the two germline ends. Germline V CDR1 and CDR2: SGHAT, FQNNGV. The chain's CDR3 is CASSLVGSETQYF. As DNA, the CDR3 is TGTGCCAGCAGCTTAGTTGGGAGCGAGACCCAGTACTTC.

This clonotype was detected many times. The chain uses TRBV27 and TRBJ2-2; possible D gene TRBD2, 6 bases. Germline V CDR1 and CDR2: MNHEY, SMNVEV (reference sequence). This CDR3 has 14 amino acids. V gave up 7 bases and J gave up 0 bases, with 9 bases separating them. This CDR3 reads CASMRGTNTGELFF. In DNA, the CDR3 is TGTGCCAGCATGCGCGGGACGAACACCGGGGAGCTGTTTTTT.

The rearrangement links TRBV7-3 to TRBJ2-2; possibly TRBD1 or TRBD2 for D (5 bases each). The CDR3 totals 15 residues. CDR1 and CDR2 from the germline V gene are SGHTA and FQGTGA. V lost 7 bases, J lost 2 bases, and 14 bases lay in between. The CDR3 bases are TGTGCCAGCACTATGCTCGGGGCCAACACCGGGGAGCTGTTTTTT. Its translation: CASTMLGANTGELFF.

There are many counts of this clonotype. The chain is built from TRBV7-2 and TRBJ2-3, with 11 bases lining up with TRBD2. Germline assignment: CDR1 SGHTA and CDR2 FQGNSA. The junction had 2 bases not matched to a gene; V was cut back by 2 bases and J by 4 bases. There are 15 residues in the CDR3. The CDR3 nucleotides read TGTGCCAGCAGCTTACCGACTAGCGGGGCAGATACGCAGTATTTT. Its protein product is CASSLPTSGADTQYF.

This clonotype was detected many times. J is TRBJ2-1 and V is TRBV11-2; TRBD2 matches 7 bases. V gave up 0 bases and J gave up 2 bases; unmatched junction bases: 16. The CDR3 has 20 residues. CDR1 is SGHAT and CDR2 is FQNNGV in the germline V gene. The CDR3 DNA follows: TGTGCCAGCAGCTTAGATTATTTTACTAGCGACTATTATACCTACAATGAGCAGTTCTTC. Protein product: CASSLDYFTSDYYTYNEQFF.

This chain links TRBV2 with TRBJ1-5; TRBD1 is a possible D gene (5 bases). The CDR3 totals 15 residues. Germline CDR1 reads SNHLY; CDR2 reads FYNNEI. Trimming left V 5 bases short and J 7 bases short, with 18 bases between. The CDR3 DNA reads TGTGCCAGCAGTCAAAGTTCAGGGTCTGGCCAGCCCCAGCATTTT. Encoded protein: CASSQSSGSGQPQHF.

The chain recombines TRBV24-1 with TRBJ2-7; no clear D gene. The V gene lost 9 bases and the J gene lost 4 bases, with 12 bases spanning the gap. Germline V gives CDR1 KGHDR, CDR2 SFDVKD. CDR3 size: 12 residues. The CDR3 DNA reads as TGTGCCACCCCCCCCCTCGAATACGAGCAGTACTTC. Residues: CATPPLEYEQYF.

This clonotype was seen ten or more times. J is TRBJ2-3 and V is TRBV11-1; unclear D gene. The V gene's germline CDR1 is SGHAT and CDR2 FQDESV (reference sequence). The CDR3 length is 16 residues. Trimming took 5 bases from V and 6 from J, leaving 21 bases between them. Here the CDR3 reads CASSLERIVAPDTQYF. CDR3 DNA: TGTGCCAGCAGCCTGGAGCGAATCGTCGCCCCGGATACGCAGTATTTT.

The chain is built from TRBV5-1 and TRBJ2-7; tentatively, D is TRBD1 or TRBD2 (5 bases each). Germline assignment: CDR1 SGHRS and CDR2 YFSETQ. The V and J ends lost 3 bases and 6 bases respectively, with 13 bases between them. This CDR3 has 13 residues. In DNA, the CDR3 is TGCGCCAGCAGCTCGGGGCGGGCGGGCGAGCAGTACTTC. Translation gives CASSSGRAGEQYF.

The gene calls are TRBV20-1 and TRBJ2-5, with a possible D match to TRBD2 (6 bases). CDR3 size: 14 residues. Germline assignment: CDR1 DFQATT and CDR2 SNEGSKA (reference sequence). Trimming left V 0 bases short and J 2 bases short, with 10 bases between. Here the CDR3 reads CSAREGGRQETQYF. CDR3 sequence (DNA): TGCAGTGCTAGAGAGGGGGGACGACAAGAGACCCAGTACTTC.